This T cell receptor (beta chain) was profiled in a study of a mutant IDH1 vaccine in newly diagnosed glioma. About the study: Before enrollment, patients got radiotherapy alone, temozolomide alone, or mostly the combination.

The V gene's germline CDR1 is WSHSY and CDR2 SAAADI. This CDR3 comprises 15 residues. Trimming removed 5 bases from V and 4 bases from J; junction bases left unmatched: 5. Described time point: week 35, safety follow-up. It was 300 ug of mutant IDH1 20-mer peptide that made up each vaccine dose, given with topical imiquimod. Profiling relied on immunoSEQ multiplex PCR, and the TCRdb table lists in-frame clones only, not all of them. The table has tens of thousands of clones, 81% seen once. As concerns this clone: Its target is not known.

This receptor was identified in a man in his forties with glioma. The sequencing here drew on PBMCs, taken from a glioma patient whose treatment included an IDH1 peptide vaccine. The J gene is TRBJ2-2, the V gene TRBV10-2, with 9 bases fitting TRBD1. Here the CDR3 DNA reads TGCGCCAGCAGTCAGGGACAGGGTGTCACCGGGGAGCTGTTTTTT. Translating gives CASSQGQGVTGELFF.